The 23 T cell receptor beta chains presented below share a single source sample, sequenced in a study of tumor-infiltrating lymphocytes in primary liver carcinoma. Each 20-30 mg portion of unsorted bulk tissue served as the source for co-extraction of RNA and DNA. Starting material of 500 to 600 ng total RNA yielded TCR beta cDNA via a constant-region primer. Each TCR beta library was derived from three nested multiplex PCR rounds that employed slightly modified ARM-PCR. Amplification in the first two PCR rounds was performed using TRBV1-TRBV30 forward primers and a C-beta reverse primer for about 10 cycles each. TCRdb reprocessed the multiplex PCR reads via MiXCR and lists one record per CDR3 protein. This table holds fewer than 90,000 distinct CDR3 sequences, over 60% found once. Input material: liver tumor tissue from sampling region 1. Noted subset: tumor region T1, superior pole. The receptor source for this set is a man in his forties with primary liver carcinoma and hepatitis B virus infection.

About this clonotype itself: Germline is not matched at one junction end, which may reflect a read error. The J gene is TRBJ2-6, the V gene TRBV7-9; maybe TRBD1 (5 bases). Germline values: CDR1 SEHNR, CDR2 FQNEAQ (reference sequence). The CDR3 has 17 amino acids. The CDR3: CASSLDSSSSGADVLTF. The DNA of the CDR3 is TGTGCCAGCAGCTTAGACAGTTCTAGTTCTGGGGCCGACGTCCTGACTTTC.

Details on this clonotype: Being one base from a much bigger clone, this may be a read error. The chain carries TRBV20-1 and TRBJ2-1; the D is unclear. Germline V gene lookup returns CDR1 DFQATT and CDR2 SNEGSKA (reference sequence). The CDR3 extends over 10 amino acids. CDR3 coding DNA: TGCAATGCGCTTATAAATGAGCAGTTCTTC. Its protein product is CNALINEQFF.

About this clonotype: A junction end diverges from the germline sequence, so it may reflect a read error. CDR3 sequence: CASSPFLDRVGRYGEQFF. CDR3 nucleotide sequence: TGTGCCAGCAGCCCCTTCCTGGACAGGGTAGGACGGTACGGTGAGCAATTCTTC. The chain couples TRBV14 to TRBJ2-1, with 8 bases identical to TRBD1. Germline V gene data show CDR1 as SGHDN and CDR2 as FVKESK. This CDR3 spans 18 amino acids.

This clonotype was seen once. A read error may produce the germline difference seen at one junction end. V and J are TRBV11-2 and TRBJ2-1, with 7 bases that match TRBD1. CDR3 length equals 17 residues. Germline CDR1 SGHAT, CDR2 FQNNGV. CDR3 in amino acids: CVSSMGTVGSYYNEQFF. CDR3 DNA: TGTGTCAGCAGCATGGGGACAGTAGGGAGCTACTACAATGAGCAGTTCTTC.

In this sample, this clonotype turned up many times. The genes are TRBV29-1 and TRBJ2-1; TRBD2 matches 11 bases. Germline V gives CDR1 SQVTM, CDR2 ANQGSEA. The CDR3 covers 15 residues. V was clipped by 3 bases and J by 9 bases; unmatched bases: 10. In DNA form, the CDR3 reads TGCAGCGTTGATCTAGCGGGAGGTGGGAATGGTGAGCAGTTCTTC. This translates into CSVDLAGGGNGEQFF.

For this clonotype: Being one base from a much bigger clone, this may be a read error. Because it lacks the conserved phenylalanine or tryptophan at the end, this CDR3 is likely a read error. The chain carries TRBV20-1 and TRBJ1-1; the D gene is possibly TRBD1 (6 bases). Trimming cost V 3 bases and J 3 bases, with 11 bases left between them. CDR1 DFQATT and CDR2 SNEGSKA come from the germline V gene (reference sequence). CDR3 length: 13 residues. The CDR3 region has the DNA TGCAGTGCTAGTCTGCCAGGGGACACTGAAGCTTTCATT. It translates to CSASLPGDTEAFI.

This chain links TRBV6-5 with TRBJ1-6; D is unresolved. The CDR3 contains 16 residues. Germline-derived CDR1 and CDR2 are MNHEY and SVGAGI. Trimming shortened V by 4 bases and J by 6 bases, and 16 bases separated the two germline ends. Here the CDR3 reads CASSFIHGSSNSPLHF. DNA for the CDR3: TGTGCCAGCAGTTTCATTCACGGGAGTTCTAATTCACCCCTCCACTTT.

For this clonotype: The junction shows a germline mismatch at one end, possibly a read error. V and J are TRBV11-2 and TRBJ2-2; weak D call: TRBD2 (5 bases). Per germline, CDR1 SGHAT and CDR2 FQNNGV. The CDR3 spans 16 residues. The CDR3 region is CPSSLVALAGTGELFF. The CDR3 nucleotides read TGTCCCAGCAGCTTAGTGGCGCTAGCAGGAACCGGGGAACTGTTTTTT.

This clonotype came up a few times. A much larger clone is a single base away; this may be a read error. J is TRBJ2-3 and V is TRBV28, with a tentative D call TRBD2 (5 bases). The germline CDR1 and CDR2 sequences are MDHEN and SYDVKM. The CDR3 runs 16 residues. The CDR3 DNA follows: TGTGCCAGCAGCTCCGCAGTGACTTTCGTGGGAGATACGCGGTATTTT. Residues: CASSSAVTFVGDTRYF.

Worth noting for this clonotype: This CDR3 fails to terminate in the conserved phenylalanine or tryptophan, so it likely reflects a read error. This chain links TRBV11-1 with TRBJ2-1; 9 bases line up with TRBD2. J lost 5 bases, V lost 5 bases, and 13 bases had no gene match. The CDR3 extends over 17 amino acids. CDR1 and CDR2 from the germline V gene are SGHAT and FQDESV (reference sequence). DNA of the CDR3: TGTGCCAGCAGCAAGGGACTAGCAGGAGAAGTTGACAATGAGCAGTTCTTA. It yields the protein CASSKGLAGEVDNEQFL.

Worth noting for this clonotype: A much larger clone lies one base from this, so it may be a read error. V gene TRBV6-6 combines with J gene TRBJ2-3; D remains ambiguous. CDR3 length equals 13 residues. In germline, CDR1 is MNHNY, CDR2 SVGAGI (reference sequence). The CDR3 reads CASRADAADMQYF. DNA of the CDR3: TGTGCCAGCAGGGCGGACGCCGCAGATATGCAGTATTTT.

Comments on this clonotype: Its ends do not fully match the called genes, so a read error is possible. In DNA form, the CDR3 reads TGTGCCAGTAGCTTAGTCGGCGCGTGGTCGGGTGAAGATACGCAATATTTT. Translating it yields CASSLVGAWSGEDTQYF. The chain has TRBV11-2 and TRBJ2-3; D is uncertain. The CDR3 extends over 17 amino acids. Germline V gives CDR1 SGHAT, CDR2 FQNNGV.

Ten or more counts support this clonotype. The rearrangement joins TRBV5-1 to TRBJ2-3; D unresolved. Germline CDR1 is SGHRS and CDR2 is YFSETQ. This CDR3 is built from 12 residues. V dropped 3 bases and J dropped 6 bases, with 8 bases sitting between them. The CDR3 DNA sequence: TGCGCCAGCAGCTATGGGGATGATACGCAGTATTTT. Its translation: CASSYGDDTQYF.

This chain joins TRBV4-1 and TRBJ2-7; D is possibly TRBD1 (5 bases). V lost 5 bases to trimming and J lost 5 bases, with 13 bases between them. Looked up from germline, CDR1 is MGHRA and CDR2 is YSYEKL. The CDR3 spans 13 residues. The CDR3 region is CASSEAWGDEQYF. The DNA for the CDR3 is TGCGCCAGCAGCGAGGCATGGGGCGACGAGCAGTACTTC.

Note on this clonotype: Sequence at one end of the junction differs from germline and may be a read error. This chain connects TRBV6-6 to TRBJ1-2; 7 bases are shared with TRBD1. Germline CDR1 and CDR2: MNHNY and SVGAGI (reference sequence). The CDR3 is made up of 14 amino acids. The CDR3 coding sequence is TGTGCCAGCAGGTACGAATTACAGGGGAATGGTTACACCTTC. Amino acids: CASRYELQGNGYTF.

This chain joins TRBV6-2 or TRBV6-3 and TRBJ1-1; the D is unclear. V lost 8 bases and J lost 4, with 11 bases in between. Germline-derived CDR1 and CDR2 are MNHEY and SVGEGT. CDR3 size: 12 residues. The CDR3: CASQDTVTEAFF. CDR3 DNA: TGTGCCAGCCAAGATACTGTCACTGAAGCTTTCTTT.

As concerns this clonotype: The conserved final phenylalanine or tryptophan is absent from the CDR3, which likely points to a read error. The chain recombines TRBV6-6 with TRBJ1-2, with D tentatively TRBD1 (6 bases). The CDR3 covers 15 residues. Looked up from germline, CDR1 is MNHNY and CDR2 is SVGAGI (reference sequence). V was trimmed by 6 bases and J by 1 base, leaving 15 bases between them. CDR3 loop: CASSRSGAFNYGYTL. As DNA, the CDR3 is TGTGCCAGCAGCCGTTCAGGGGCCTTTAACTATGGCTACACCTTA.

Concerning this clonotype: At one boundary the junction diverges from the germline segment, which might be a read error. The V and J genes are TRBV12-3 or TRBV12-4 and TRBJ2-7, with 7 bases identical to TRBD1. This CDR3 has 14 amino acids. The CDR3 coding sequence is TGTGCTAGCAGGCACCGGGACAGAACCTACGAGCAGTACTTC. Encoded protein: CASRHRDRTYEQYF.

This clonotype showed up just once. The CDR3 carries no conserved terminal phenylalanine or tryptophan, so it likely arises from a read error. CDR3 loop: CASSERPYSYNEQFS. The CDR3 DNA reads as TGTGCCAGCAGTGAGAGACCATACTCTTACAATGAGCAGTTCTCC. The V call is TRBV2, the J call TRBJ2-1; D not resolved. Germline V gene lookup returns CDR1 SNHLY and CDR2 FYNNEI. V gave up 3 bases and J gave up 4 bases, with 13 bases separating them. The CDR3 contains 15 residues.

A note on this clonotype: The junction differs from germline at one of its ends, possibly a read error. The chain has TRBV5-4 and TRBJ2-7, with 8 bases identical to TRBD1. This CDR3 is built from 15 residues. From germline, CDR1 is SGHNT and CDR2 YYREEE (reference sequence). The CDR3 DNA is TGTGCTAGCAGCTCGTCGCGGGACAGGTTCGGCGAGCAGTACTTC. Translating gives CASSSSRDRFGEQYF.

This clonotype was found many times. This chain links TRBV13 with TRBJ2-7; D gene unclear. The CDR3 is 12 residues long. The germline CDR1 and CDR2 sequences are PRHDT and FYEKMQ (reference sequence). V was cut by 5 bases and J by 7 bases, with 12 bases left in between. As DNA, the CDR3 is TGTGCCAGCAGCATGCTGAAGAATGAGCAGTACTTC. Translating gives CASSMLKNEQYF.

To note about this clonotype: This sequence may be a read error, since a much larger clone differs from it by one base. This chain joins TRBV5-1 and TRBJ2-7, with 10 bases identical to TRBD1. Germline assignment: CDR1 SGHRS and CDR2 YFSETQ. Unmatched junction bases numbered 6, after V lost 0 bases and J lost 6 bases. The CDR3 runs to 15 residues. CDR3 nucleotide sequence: TGCGCCAGCAGCTTGGAGGGGACAGGGGTCTGCGAGCAGTACTTC. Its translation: CASSLEGTGVCEQYF.

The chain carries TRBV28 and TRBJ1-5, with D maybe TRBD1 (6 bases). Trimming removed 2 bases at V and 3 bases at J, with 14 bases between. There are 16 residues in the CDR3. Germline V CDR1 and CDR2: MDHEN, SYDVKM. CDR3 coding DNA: TGTGCCAGCAGTTTAATGATGGGGGGCATCAATCAGCCCCAGCATTTT. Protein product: CASSLMMGGINQPQHF. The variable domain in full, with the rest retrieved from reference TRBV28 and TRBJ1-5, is DVKVTQSSRYLVKRTGEKVFLECVQDMDHENMFWYRQDPGLGLRLIYFSYDVKMKEKGDIPEGYSVSREKKERFSLILESASTNQTSMYLCASSLMMGGINQPQHFGDGTRLSIL.